What follows describes a single T cell receptor (beta chain). Its antigen has not been determined. Nothing much larger sits one base from this clone, and base qualities are not available. This sample was taken from a study of blood T cell repertoires in COVID-19 (dated by TCRdb to the early 2020s). Study-wide context: The collaborator samples originated in the United States, Italy and Spain and spanned the acute and convalescent phases of COVID-19. The prospective study material was composed of cDNA or gDNA derived from T cells, B-cell-depleted T cells, or PBMCs. Subjects who had been exposed to COVID-19, were actively infected with it, or had recovered from it provided the deeply sampled blood TCRbeta repertoires that made up the dataset. The repertoires were released in a freely available public database intended as a resource for research on the immune response to SARS-CoV-2. Samples were obtained from the ongoing ImmuneRACE study (first 160 participants) and from some 1,200 subjects provided by 6 global collaborators. Nearly every sample came with metadata listing a de-identified subject ID, COVID-19 status, age in years and sex. Where available, HLA class I and class II types were obtained from metadata supplied by the sample provider rather than from assay-based typing. Findings and caveats that apply to the study as a whole: Clinical and demographic metadata were provided uncurated, with the amount varying by source and participant.

The germline V end is reduced by 4 bases and the J end by 9 bases; junction bases left unmatched: 9. The germline V gene specifies KGHSH as CDR1 and LQKENI as CDR2. The CDR3 holds 15 amino acids from the cysteine to the phenylalanine. Of all the DNA, just the CDR3 is kept, 45 bases in frame from base 1. The immunoSEQ Assay, a bias-controlled multiplex PCR, was used to amplify TCRbeta CDR3 regions from genomic DNA. Concerning the study's data processing: The number of nucleated cells in each sample was estimated by amplification of reference gene primers within the assay. To quantify the absolute abundance of each unique TCRbeta CDR3 rearrangement, sequence reads were collapsed and filtered. For each sample, productive Simpson clonality was calculated as the square root of Simpson's diversity index over productive rearrangements. Sourced from immuneACCESS, this table was stored by TCRdb with only in-frame sequences that have V and J called. A share of the clones is absent; for the studies checked, an unresolved V gene accounts for under half, and the remainder has no known explanation. The D gene and trimming were derived from the DNA, and the V and J assignments and clone size from that table. For this sample the table gives about 240,000 clones, of which roughly 80% were detected only once. The top ten constitute roughly a tenth of the sample.

Collaborating institutions collected whole blood in K2EDTA tubes following their own protocols. For TCRbeta analysis, collaborators shipped samples as frozen whole blood, isolated PBMCs, or DNA extracted from either of those sample types. Sequenced: peripheral blood. This TCR was sampled from a woman of 80 years or more with acute or convalescent COVID-19. The chain employs TRBV18 and TRBJ2-2; TRBD1 fits 9 bases in the junction. The nucleotides read TGTGCCAGCTCACGCGGACAGGGGAACCACAGGGAGCTGTTTTTT. It specifies CASSRGQGNHRELFF.